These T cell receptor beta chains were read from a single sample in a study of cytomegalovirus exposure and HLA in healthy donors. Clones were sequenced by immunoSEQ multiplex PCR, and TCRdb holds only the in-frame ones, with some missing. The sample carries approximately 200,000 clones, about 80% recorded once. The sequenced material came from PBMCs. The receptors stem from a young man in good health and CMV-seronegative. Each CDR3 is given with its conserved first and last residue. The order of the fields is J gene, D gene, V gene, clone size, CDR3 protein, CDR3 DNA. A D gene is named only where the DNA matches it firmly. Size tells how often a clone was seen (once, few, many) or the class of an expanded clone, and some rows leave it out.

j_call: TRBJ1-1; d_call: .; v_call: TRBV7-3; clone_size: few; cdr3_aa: CASSLQGTGAEAFF; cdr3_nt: TGTGCCAGCAGCTTACAGGGTACGGGGGCTGAAGCTTTCTTT
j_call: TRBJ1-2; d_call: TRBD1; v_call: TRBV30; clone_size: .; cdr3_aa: CASDRLDGYTF; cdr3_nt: TGTGCCTCGGACAGGTTAGATGGCTACACCTTC
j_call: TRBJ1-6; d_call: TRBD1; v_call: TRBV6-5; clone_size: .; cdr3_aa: CASSPGQGNSPLHF; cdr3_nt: TGTGCCAGCAGCCCGGGACAGGGGAATTCACCCCTCCACTTT
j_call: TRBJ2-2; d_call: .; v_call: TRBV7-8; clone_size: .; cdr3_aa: CASSFGGGGNTGELFF; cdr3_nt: TGTGCCAGCAGCTTCGGGGGCGGGGGGAACACCGGGGAGCTGTTTTTT
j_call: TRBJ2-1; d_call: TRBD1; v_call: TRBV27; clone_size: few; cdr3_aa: CASSLSIQGNSYNEQFF; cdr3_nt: TGTGCCAGCAGTTTATCGATACAGGGGAACTCCTACAATGAGCAGTTCTTC
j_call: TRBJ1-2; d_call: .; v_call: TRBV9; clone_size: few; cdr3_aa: CASSPQGHANYGYTF; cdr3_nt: TGTGCCAGCAGCCCCCAGGGACACGCTAACTATGGCTACACCTTC
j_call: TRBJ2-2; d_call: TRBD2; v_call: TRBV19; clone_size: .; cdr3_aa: CASSIFLAGESGELFF; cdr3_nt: TGTGCCAGTAGTATCTTTCTAGCGGGGGAATCCGGGGAGCTGTTTTTT
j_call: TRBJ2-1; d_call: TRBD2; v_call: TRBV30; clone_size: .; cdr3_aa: CASKTVTGRGYNEQFF; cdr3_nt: TGTGCCTCGAAAACTGTCACGGGGCGGGGGTACAATGAGCAGTTCTTC
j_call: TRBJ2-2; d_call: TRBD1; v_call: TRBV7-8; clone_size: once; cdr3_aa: CASSWTGGQSNTGELFF; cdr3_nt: TGTGCCAGCAGCTGGACAGGGGGCCAATCGAACACCGGGGAGCTGTTTTTT
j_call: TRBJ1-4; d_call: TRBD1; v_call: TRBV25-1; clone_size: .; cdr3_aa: CASSEKVQGGTNEKLFF; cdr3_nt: TGTGCCAGCAGTGAAAAGGTACAGGGGGGCACTAATGAAAAACTGTTTTTT
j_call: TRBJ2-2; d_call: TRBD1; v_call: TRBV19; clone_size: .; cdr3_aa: CASKRTGITETGELFF; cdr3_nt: TGTGCCAGTAAGAGGACAGGAATTACGGAAACCGGGGAGCTGTTTTTT
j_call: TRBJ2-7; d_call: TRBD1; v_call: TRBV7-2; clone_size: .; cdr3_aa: CASSPDRGSNYEQYF; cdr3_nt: TGTGCCAGCAGCCCCGACAGGGGTAGCAACTACGAGCAGTACTTC
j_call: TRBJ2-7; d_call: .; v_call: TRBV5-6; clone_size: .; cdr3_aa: CASSPEGAYEQYF; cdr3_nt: TGTGCCAGCAGCCCTGAAGGGGCCTACGAGCAGTACTTC
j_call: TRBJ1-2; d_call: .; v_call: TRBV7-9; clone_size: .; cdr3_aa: CSSSLQGIAVSYTF; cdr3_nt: TGTTCCAGCAGCTTACAGGGAATCGCGGTCAGCTACACCTTC
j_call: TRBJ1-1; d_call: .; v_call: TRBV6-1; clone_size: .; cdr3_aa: CASWGPALVNTEAFF; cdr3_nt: TGTGCCAGCTGGGGCCCCGCTCTTGTGAACACTGAAGCTTTCTTT
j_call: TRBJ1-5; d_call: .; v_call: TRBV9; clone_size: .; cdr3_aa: CASSSQGQFNQPQHF; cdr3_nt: TGTGCCAGCAGCTCCCAAGGACAGTTCAACCAGCCCCAGCATTTT
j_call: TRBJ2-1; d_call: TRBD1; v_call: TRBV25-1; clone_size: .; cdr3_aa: CASSEGQGFNEQFF; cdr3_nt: TGTGCCAGCAGTGAGGGACAGGGATTCAATGAGCAGTTCTTC
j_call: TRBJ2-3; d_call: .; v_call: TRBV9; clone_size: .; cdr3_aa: CASSAGVSPSTDTQYF; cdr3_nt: TGTGCCAGCAGCGCCGGGGTGTCCCCAAGCACAGATACGCAGTATTTT
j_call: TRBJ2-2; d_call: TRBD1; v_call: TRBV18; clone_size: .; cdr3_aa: CASSPEAAGGNTGELFF; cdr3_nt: TGTGCCAGCTCACCGGAAGCAGCAGGGGGCAACACCGGGGAGCTGTTTTTT
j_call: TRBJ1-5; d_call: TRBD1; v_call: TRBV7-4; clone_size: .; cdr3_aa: CASRGQGDQPQHF; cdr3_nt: TGTGCCAGCAGAGGGCAGGGGGATCAGCCCCAGCATTTT
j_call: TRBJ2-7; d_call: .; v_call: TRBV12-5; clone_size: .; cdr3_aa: CASGLVPSSEQYF; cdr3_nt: TGTGCTAGTGGTTTGGTACCCTCGTCCGAGCAGTACTTC
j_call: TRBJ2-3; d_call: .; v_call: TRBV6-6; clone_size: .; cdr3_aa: CASSYQGDTQYF; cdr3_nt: TGTGCCAGCAGTTACCAGGGAGATACGCAGTATTTT
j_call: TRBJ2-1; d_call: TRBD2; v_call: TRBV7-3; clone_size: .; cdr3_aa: CANSLTPLASNEQFF; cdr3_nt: TGTGCCAACAGCTTAACTCCACTAGCGAGCAATGAGCAGTTCTTC
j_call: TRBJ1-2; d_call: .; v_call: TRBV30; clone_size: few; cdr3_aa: CAWSTGGWGYGYTF; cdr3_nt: TGTGCCTGGAGCACGGGAGGCTGGGGCTATGGCTACACCTTC
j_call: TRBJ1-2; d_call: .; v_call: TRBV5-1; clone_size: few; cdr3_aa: CASSLLTSYGYTF; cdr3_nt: TGCGCCAGCAGCTTGTTAACGAGCTATGGCTACACCTTC
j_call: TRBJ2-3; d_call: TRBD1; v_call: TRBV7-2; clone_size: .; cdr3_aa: CASSYPGQGQYF; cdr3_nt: TGTGCCAGCAGCTATCCGGGACAGGGGCAGTATTTT
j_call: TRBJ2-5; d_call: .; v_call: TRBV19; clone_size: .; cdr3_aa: CASRRPGVETQYF; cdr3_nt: TGTGCCAGTAGGAGACCAGGGGTGGAGACCCAGTACTTC
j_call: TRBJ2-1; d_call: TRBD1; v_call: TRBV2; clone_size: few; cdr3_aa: CASSEESDRGNEQFF; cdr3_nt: TGTGCCAGCAGTGAAGAGAGCGACAGGGGAAATGAGCAGTTCTTC
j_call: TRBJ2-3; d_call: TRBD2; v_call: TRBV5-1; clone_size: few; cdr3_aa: CASSGGGAGDTQYF; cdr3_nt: TGCGCCAGCAGCGGCGGGGGGGCCGGTGATACGCAGTATTTT
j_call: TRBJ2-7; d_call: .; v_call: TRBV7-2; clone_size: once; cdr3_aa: CASSAGSSSYEQYF; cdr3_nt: TGTGCCAGCAGCGCCGGGTCCAGCTCCTACGAGCAGTACTTC
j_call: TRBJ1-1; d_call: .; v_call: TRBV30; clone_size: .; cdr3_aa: CAWSKSSLNTEAFF; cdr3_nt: TGTGCCTGGAGTAAGAGTAGCCTGAACACTGAAGCTTTCTTT
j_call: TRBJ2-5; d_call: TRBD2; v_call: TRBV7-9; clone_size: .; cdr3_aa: CASRRTSFWSQETQYF; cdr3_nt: TGTGCCAGCAGACGGACTAGTTTTTGGAGCCAAGAGACCCAGTACTTC
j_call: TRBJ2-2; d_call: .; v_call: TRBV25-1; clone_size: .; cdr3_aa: CASQEREIHTGELFF; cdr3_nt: TGTGCCAGTCAGGAACGGGAAATACACACCGGGGAGCTGTTTTTT
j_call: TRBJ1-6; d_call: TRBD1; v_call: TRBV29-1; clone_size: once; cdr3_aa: CSVQKDRDSPLHF; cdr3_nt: TGCAGCGTTCAAAAGGACAGGGATTCACCCCTCCACTTT
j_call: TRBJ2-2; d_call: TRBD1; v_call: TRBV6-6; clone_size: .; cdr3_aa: CASGRGPNTGELFF; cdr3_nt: TGTGCCAGCGGTAGGGGGCCCAACACCGGGGAGCTGTTTTTT
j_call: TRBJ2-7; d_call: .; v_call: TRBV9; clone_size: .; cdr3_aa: CASSVESSSYEQYF; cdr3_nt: TGTGCCAGCAGCGTAGAATCTAGCTCCTACGAGCAGTACTTC
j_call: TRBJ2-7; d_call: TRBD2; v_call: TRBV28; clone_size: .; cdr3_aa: CASSVGTSGSYEQYF; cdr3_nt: TGTGCCAGCAGTGTGGGGACTAGCGGATCCTACGAGCAGTACTTC
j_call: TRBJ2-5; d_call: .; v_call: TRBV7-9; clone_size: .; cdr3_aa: CASSLGAEETQYF; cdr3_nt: TGTGCCAGCAGCTTAGGTGCAGAAGAGACCCAGTACTTC
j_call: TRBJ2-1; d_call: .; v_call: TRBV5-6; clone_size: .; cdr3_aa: CASSTNRVGQFF; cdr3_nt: TGTGCCAGCAGCACCAACAGGGTTGGGCAGTTCTTC
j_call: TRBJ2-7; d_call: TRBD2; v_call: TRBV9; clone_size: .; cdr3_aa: CASSGTSGRGEQYF; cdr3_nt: TGTGCCAGCAGCGGGACTAGCGGGAGAGGTGAGCAGTACTTC
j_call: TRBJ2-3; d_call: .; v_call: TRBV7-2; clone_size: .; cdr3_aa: CASSSSSGTDTQYF; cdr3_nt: TGTGCCAGCAGCTCCTCGTCGGGCACAGATACGCAGTATTTT
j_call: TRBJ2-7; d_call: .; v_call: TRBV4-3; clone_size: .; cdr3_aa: CASSHRTGNYEQYF; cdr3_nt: TGCGCCAGCAGCCACAGGACTGGCAACTACGAGCAGTACTTC
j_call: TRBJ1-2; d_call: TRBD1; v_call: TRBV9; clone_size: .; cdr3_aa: CASSVGDSLTIRYTF; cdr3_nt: TGTGCCAGCAGCGTAGGGGACAGCCTAACTATTCGCTACACCTTC